This T cell receptor (beta chain) appears in the sequencing data of a study of cytomegalovirus exposure and HLA in healthy donors. The CDR3 covers 13 residues. Trimming took 2 bases from V and 0 from J, leaving 5 bases between them. The germline V gene has CDR1 SGHAT and CDR2 FQNNGV. This clone was observed a handful of times. No antigen is known for it. General study findings and limits: Listed as cytomegalovirus-associated were 150 or so TCR beta chains. Owing to their indistinguishability, certain V segments, notably TRBV6-2 and TRBV6-3, were excluded. A link between a missense DCLRE1C variant and TCR beta V- and J-gene trimming emerged from a later analysis.

PCR used 60 Vbeta primers and 13 Jbeta primers. The assay was immunoSEQ multiplex PCR, and TCRdb's table has in-frame clones only and misses some. The sample consists of more than 140,000 clones, roughly 76% of them appearing once. This TCR was sampled from a female donor in good health and CMV-seronegative. The chain is built from TRBV11-2 and TRBJ2-7; D not certain. Sequencing used PBMCs. The CDR3 DNA sequence: TGTGCCAGCAGCTTATCCGGCTCCTACGAGCAGTACTTC. Its protein product is CASSLSGSYEQYF.